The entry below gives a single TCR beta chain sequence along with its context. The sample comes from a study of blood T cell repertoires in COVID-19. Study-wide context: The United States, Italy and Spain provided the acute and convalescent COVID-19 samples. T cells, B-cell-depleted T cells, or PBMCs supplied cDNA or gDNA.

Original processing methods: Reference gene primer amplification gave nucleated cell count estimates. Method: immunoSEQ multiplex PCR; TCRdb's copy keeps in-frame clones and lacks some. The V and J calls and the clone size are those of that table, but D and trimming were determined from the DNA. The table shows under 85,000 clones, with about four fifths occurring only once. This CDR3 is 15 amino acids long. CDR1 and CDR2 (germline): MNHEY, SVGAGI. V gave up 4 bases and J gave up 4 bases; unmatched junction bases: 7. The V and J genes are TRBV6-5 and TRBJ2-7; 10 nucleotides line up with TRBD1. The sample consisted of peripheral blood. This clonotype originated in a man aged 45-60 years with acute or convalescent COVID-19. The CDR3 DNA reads TGTGCCAGCAGTTCCCTCCCGGGACAGGGGTACGAGCAGTACTTC. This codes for CASSSLPGQGYEQYF.